This TCR beta chain was recorded in a study of shared clonotypes between healthy human individuals. Study information: CD8 memory received one plate per donor, CD8 naive two, CD4 memory three and CD4 naive three.

Sequencing used immunoSEQ multiplex PCR; TCRdb keeps in-frame clones, though not all of them. The repertoire holds 2 million to 2.5 million clones, with around 93% as singletons. Concerning this clone itself: What it recognizes is unknown.

The CDR3 is made up of 15 amino acids. J gave up 0 bases and V 4 bases, and 3 bases lay outside the gene matches. CDR1 is SGHAT and CDR2 is FQDESV in the germline V gene (reference sequence). The study's findings and limits: Sorted-subset sequencing, rarefaction showed, was incomplete despite large depth.

The material sequenced was naive CD4+ T cells from PBMCs. Subset meaning: CD45RA+ positively selected. The TCR originated in a man aged 18 to 29 in good health. Some clones in this sample may be carry-over from other donors' samples. The rearrangement joins TRBV11-1 to TRBJ2-5; 9 positions agree with TRBD1. The chain's CDR3 is CASSSGTGNQETQYF. CDR3 DNA: TGTGCCAGCAGCTCCGGGACAGGGAACCAAGAGACCCAGTACTTC.